This TCR beta chain is from a study of chemoradiotherapy in HPV16-positive cancers. TCRdb keeps only in-frame clones here, not all; method: immunoSEQ multiplex PCR. The table has tens of thousands of clones, over 90% seen once. CDR1 is SGHDT and CDR2 is YYEEEE in the germline V gene. The CDR3 extends over 15 amino acids. The V end lost 1 base, the J end lost 1 base, and 9 bases lay between the germline ends. The genes are TRBV5-6 and TRBJ1-5; D possibly corresponds to TRBD1 (5 bases). The sequences come from blood, collected from a patient who underwent chemoradiotherapy. This receptor was taken from a human donor with HPV-associated anogenital cancer. The CDR3, as DNA: TGTGCCAGCAGCTTGACGGGGGTAAGCAATCAGCCCCAGCATTTT. Residues: CASSLTGVSNQPQHF.